The 23 T cell receptor beta chains given below trace back to one sample, sequenced in a study of Graves' ophthalmopathy and Graves' hyperthyroidism. RNA transcripts were the source from which TCR beta CDR3 regions were amplified. After a first-round RT-PCR with HTBI primers, a second-round multiplex PCR was run. TCRdb re-called the multiplex PCR reads through MiXCR, storing one row per CDR3 protein. The sample has some 210,000 distinct CDR3 sequences; less than 30% are singletons. The sample consisted of peripheral blood. These receptors all come from a man in his forties or fifties with Graves' ophthalmopathy.

The chain couples TRBV30 to TRBJ2-7; perhaps TRBD2 as D (6 bases). V shed 3 bases and J shed 5 bases, with 29 bases lying between them. The CDR3 is 18 residues long. CDR1 and CDR2 (germline): GTSNPN, SVGIG (reference sequence). The CDR3: CAWSQPRWGGGGSDEQYF. The CDR3 DNA reads TGTGCCTGGAGCCAACCGCGGTGGGGAGGCGGCGGGTCAGACGAGCAGTACTTC.

The sample holds many counts of this clonotype. The rearrangement links TRBV7-3 to TRBJ2-5; 8 nucleotides match TRBD2. CDR3 length: 16 amino acids. Trimming took 5 bases from V and 5 from J; bases not matched to a gene: 13. Germline V CDR1 and CDR2: SGHTA, FQGTGA. CDR3 loop: CASSPTGTRGRETQYF. The CDR3 DNA is TGTGCCAGCAGCCCGACCGGGACTAGAGGAAGGGAGACCCAGTACTTC.

The table lists this clonotype with many counts. This rearrangement joins TRBV6-2 or TRBV6-3 to TRBJ2-5; 8 nucleotides agree with TRBD2. Trimming at V came to 5 bases and at J to 2 bases, leaving 10 bases not matched to a gene. Germline V gives CDR1 MNHEY, CDR2 SVGEGT. CDR3 length: 16 residues. CDR3 sequence reads: CASSRRAGAWQETQYF. The CDR3 nucleotides read TGTGCCAGCAGTCGACGAGCGGGAGCTTGGCAAGAGACCCAGTACTTC.

By its share, this clonotype is medium-sized. This chain uses TRBV11-2 with TRBJ2-7; D perhaps matches TRBD2 (6 bases). Looked up from germline, CDR1 is SGHAT and CDR2 is FQNNGV. V gave up 5 bases and J gave up 3 bases, with 14 bases separating them. This CDR3 comprises 14 residues. CDR3: CASSLGGEGYEQYF. CDR3 bases: TGTGCCAGCAGCCTAGGAGGGGAAGGCTACGAGCAGTACTTC. Complete variable domain (other parts from reference TRBV11-2 and TRBJ2-7): EAGVAQSPRYKIIEKRQSVAFWCNPISGHATLYWYQQILGQGPKLLIQFQNNGVVDDSQLPKDRFSAERLKGVDSTLKIQPAKLEDSAVYLCASSLGGEGYEQYFGPGTRLTVT.

This clonotype was detected ten times or more. The V gene is TRBV20-1, the J gene TRBJ2-2; D may be TRBD1 (6 bases). The CDR3 totals 15 residues. CDR1 DFQATT and CDR2 SNEGSKA come from the germline V gene (reference sequence). Trimming took 1 base from V and 2 from J, leaving 11 bases between them. CDR3 in amino acids: CSARGQETNTGELFF. In nucleotides, the CDR3 is TGCAGTGCTAGAGGACAGGAGACTAACACCGGGGAGCTGTTTTTT.

This chain connects TRBV28 to TRBJ2-2; the match to TRBD1 covers 8 bases. CDR1 is MDHEN, CDR2 SYDVKM, per germline. J gave up 7 bases and V 11 bases, and 6 bases lay outside the gene matches. The CDR3 length is 12 residues. CDR3 in amino acids: CAGQGSIGELFF. The DNA for the CDR3 is TGTGCCGGACAGGGTTCGATCGGGGAGCTGTTTTTT.

This sequence joins TRBV7-2 and TRBJ2-2, with TRBD1 matching 7 bases. The CDR3 consists of 15 residues. V shed 8 bases and J 4 bases; nucleotides not matched to a gene: 10. Germline V gene sequence: CDR1 SGHTA, CDR2 FQGNSA. This CDR3 reads CASSRQGPSTGELFF. CDR3 nucleotide sequence: TGTGCCAGCTCAAGACAGGGCCCCTCCACCGGGGAGCTGTTTTTT.

There are many counts of this clonotype. V usage is TRBV12-3 or TRBV12-4 and J usage is TRBJ2-5, with 8 bases matching TRBD1. The CDR3 has 15 amino acids. The trim removed 6 bases at V and 2 bases at J, leaving 8 bases unmatched. DNA for the CDR3: TGTGCCAGCAGAACCGGGACAGGACTTCAAGAGACCCAGTACTTC. Amino acid sequence: CASRTGTGLQETQYF.

This clonotype was picked up many times. The V call is TRBV20-1, the J call TRBJ2-7; 7 bases align to TRBD2. Losses at the gene ends were 6 bases for V and 3 bases for J; bases not matched to a gene: 11. CDR1 and CDR2 (germline): DFQATT, SNEGSKA (reference sequence). This CDR3 contains 14 residues. CDR3 DNA: TGCAGTGCCCCTGTAACTAGCGTCGGCTACGAGCAGTACTTC. The encoded protein is CSAPVTSVGYEQYF.

This clonotype was observed at least ten times. The chain carries TRBV29-1 and TRBJ2-4, with D possibly matching TRBD1 (5 bases). Germline-derived CDR1 and CDR2 are SQVTM and ANQGSEA. V lost 4 bases and J 6 bases, leaving 16 bases between the germline ends. The CDR3 loop spans 14 amino acids. The CDR3 DNA sequence: TGCAGCGTTGGGACGCAGGGCTCTCTAAACATTCAGTACTTC. Protein product: CSVGTQGSLNIQYF.

This clonotype has ten or more counts. The rearrangement joins TRBV11-2 to TRBJ2-2; D uncertain. Germline CDR1 SGHAT, CDR2 FQNNGV. V lost 2 bases and J lost 3, with 7 bases in between. The CDR3 extends over 14 amino acids. The CDR3 spells CASSLMLDTGELFF. As DNA, the CDR3 is TGTGCCAGCAGCTTAATGTTGGACACCGGGGAGCTGTTTTTT.

This chain joins TRBV6-2 or TRBV6-3 and TRBJ1-1; TRBD1 matches at 7 bases. Per germline, CDR1 MNHEY and CDR2 SVGEGT. V lost 2 bases and J lost 5; bases outside the gene matches: 14. CDR3 length equals 17 residues. The CDR3 bases are TGTGCCAGCAGTTACCCCCGGGAGGGGGCTGTAAGGACTGAAGCTTTCTTT. It encodes CASSYPREGAVRTEAFF.

The table lists this clonotype with many counts. The germline gene is not matched at one end of the junction; a read error may be the cause. The V call is TRBV6-2 or TRBV6-3, the J call TRBJ2-7, with 13 bases identical to TRBD2. This CDR3 is 15 amino acids long. Germline assignment: CDR1 MNHEY and CDR2 SVGEGT. The CDR3 DNA reads TGTACCAGCAGTAAAACTAGCGGGAGGGCCCTCGAGCAGTACTTC. Protein product: CTSSKTSGRALEQYF.

The genes are TRBV30 and TRBJ1-2; no firm D call. The CDR3 runs to 11 residues. Trimming pared 3 bases from V and 7 bases from J, leaving 9 bases between. Germline V gene lookup returns CDR1 GTSNPN and CDR2 SVGIG (reference sequence). CDR3 amino acids: CAWRVEGGYTF. For the CDR3, the DNA is TGTGCCTGGAGGGTAGAAGGTGGCTACACCTTC.

The CDR3 protein is CASSRMGGSYEQYF. The CDR3 region has the DNA TGTGCCAGCAGCCGGATGGGGGGATCCTACGAGCAGTACTTC. V gene TRBV6-1 combines with J gene TRBJ2-7; possible D gene TRBD2, 6 bases. The CDR3 has 14 residues. Trimming took off 6 bases at V and 1 base at J, with 13 bases between the two ends. CDR1 is MNHNS and CDR2 is SASEGT in the germline V gene.

This clonotype appeared many times. The chain recombines TRBV20-1 with TRBJ2-5; 9 nucleotides agree with TRBD1. V trimming: 6 bases; J trimming: 2 bases; junction bases outside the gene matches: 7. This CDR3 is built from 14 residues. Germline-derived CDR1 and CDR2 are DFQATT and SNEGSKA (reference sequence). CDR3 sequence reads: CSAGHRGLQETQYF. The CDR3 bases are TGCAGTGCCGGACACAGGGGGCTTCAAGAGACCCAGTACTTC.

This clonotype was recorded at least ten times. V usage is TRBV28 and J usage is TRBJ1-2; possible D gene TRBD1, 6 bases. CDR3 length: 13 amino acids. The germline V gene encodes CDR1 MDHEN and CDR2 SYDVKM. Trimming shortened V by 6 bases and J by 3 bases, and 11 bases separated the two germline ends. This CDR3 reads CASRAGVDYGYTF. The CDR3 coding sequence is TGTGCCAGCAGGGCAGGGGTGGACTATGGCTACACCTTC.

This clonotype occurred many times. The V call is TRBV7-2, the J call TRBJ2-7; no definite D call. The CDR3 spans 15 residues. Germline CDR1 SGHTA, CDR2 FQGNSA. V was cut by 1 base and J by 2 bases, with 12 bases left in between. CDR3 loop: CASSLGLVWAYEQYF. In DNA form, the CDR3 reads TGTGCCAGCAGCTTAGGCCTAGTCTGGGCCTACGAGCAGTACTTC.

This clonotype was detected ten times or more. The chain is built from TRBV19 and TRBJ1-1; D is unclear. CDR1 and CDR2 from the germline V gene are LNHDA and SQIVND (reference sequence). This CDR3 is built from 13 residues. Between the trimmed V and J ends, which lost 7 bases and 5 bases, there was a span of 14 bases. CDR3 residues: CASTFTGSTEAFF. CDR3 in DNA: TGTGCCAGTACCTTCACGGGTAGTACTGAAGCTTTCTTT.

This clonotype showed up many times. The CDR3 region has the DNA TGTGCCACCAGTGGCAGGGGGAACACCGGGGAGCTGTTTTTT. Translated, it gives CATSGRGNTGELFF. This chain joins TRBV24-1 and TRBJ2-2; a weak D match, TRBD1 (6 bases). Germline lookup yields CDR1 KGHDR and CDR2 SFDVKD. The CDR3 length is 14 residues. The V end lost 5 bases, the J end lost 1 base, and 7 bases lay between the germline ends.

The chain couples TRBV12-3 or TRBV12-4 to TRBJ1-1; D is perhaps TRBD1 (6 bases). There are 14 residues in the CDR3. V was pared by 5 bases and J by 0 bases, with 10 bases between. DNA for the CDR3: TGTGCCAGCAGTCGACAGGAGGTGAACACTGAAGCTTTCTTT. It encodes CASSRQEVNTEAFF.

The chain employs TRBV12-3 or TRBV12-4 and TRBJ2-5; possibly TRBD1 for D (5 bases). This CDR3 is built from 14 residues. V was pared by 1 base and J by 5 bases, with 11 bases between. Here the CDR3 DNA reads TGTGCCAGCAGTTTAGGTGGGGCCATGGAGACCCAGTACTTC. It yields the protein CASSLGGAMETQYF.

This clonotype has at least ten counts. V usage is TRBV14 and J usage is TRBJ1-2; D may be TRBD1 (5 bases). CDR1 is SGHDN and CDR2 is FVKESK in the germline V gene. V was cut by 1 base and J by 4 bases, with 10 bases left in between. The CDR3 runs 14 residues. CDR3 in DNA: TGTGCCAGCAGCCAAGCCGGGACGCCCTATGGCTACACCTTC. It translates to CASSQAGTPYGYTF.